The present TCR beta chain was sequenced within a study of T cell responses to AZD1222 COVID-19 vaccine. Study context: Pooling was applied to second doses at about 4 or about 12 weeks.

V trimming: 3 bases; J trimming: 2 bases; junction bases outside the gene matches: 6. CDR1 is LNHDA, CDR2 SQIVND, per germline (reference sequence). The CDR3 runs 15 residues. Study-wide points: Regions left unmutated in variants are reportedly the target of nearly half of spike-specific TCRs. Females made up more of the donors, who were largely white British, and clonal diversity may have come out too low. It was only six AZD1222 recipients who were seropositive at baseline.

The table came from immunoSEQ multiplex PCR; TCRdb's copy has only in-frame clones and leaves some out. The sample contains roughly 140,000 clones, about 93% of which appear only once. Of note for this clone: Its antigen is not known.

The source of this sequence is an adult in good health. This specimen was peripheral blood, taken on day 0 of AZD1222 vaccination. The rearrangement joins TRBV19 to TRBJ1-2, with 7 bases that match TRBD1. CDR3 nucleotide sequence: TGTGCCAGTAGTATGGGACAGCCCTTCAACTATGGCTACACCTTC. As protein: CASSMGQPFNYGYTF.